The present T cell receptor beta chain was sequenced within a study of technical replicates of blood from four donors. The CDR3 is 14 residues long. V was trimmed by 1 base and J by 0 bases, leaving 6 bases between them. The germline CDR1 and CDR2 sequences are SGHRS and YFSETQ. Sequencing used immunoSEQ multiplex PCR; TCRdb keeps in-frame clones, though not all of them. The sample has just over 70,000 clones, approximately 94% seen once; the top ten hold 0.39%. Sequencing was performed on T cells isolated from PBMCs. The rearrangement links TRBV5-1 to TRBJ2-3; D remains unclear. This receptor was taken from a human donor in good health. CDR3 nucleotides: TGCGCCAGCAGCTTGAAGACTAGCACAGATACGCAGTATTTT. It yields the protein CASSLKTSTDTQYF.